A selection of T cell receptor beta chains follows, all from one sample in a study of blood T cells in healthy people across ages. A single record per CDR3 protein comes from TCRdb applying MiXCR to the 5' RACE reads. Here the sample spans fewer than 900,000 distinct CDR3 sequences, 43% being singletons. Sequenced: blood. The receptors were gathered from a woman aged 55-70 years in good health. The CDR3 runs from the conserved cysteine through the conserved F or W. D genes are given only for firm matches. Clone size is shown for a subset of rows, as once, few, many or a class of expanded clone.

few	TRBV9	NA	TRBJ2-4	CASSVVDQGRPNIQYF	TGTGCCAGCAGCGTAGTGGATCAGGGACGACCAAACATTCAGTACTTC
NA	TRBV6-2/TRBV6-3	TRBD2	TRBJ2-7	CASSYSSLAGEQYF	TGTGCCAGCAGTTACTCGTCGCTAGCGGGGGAGCAGTACTTC
NA	TRBV6-1	NA	TRBJ2-7	CASSDSGASSYEQYF	TGTGCCAGCAGTGATTCAGGGGCTTCCTCCTACGAGCAGTACTTC
few	TRBV5-1	NA	TRBJ1-5	CASSLEAGHSNQPQHF	TGCGCCAGCAGCTTGGAAGCAGGCCATAGCAATCAGCCCCAGCATTTT
NA	TRBV25-1	TRBD2	TRBJ2-1	CASSVAGTRQETQFF	TGTGCCAGCAGTGTAGCGGGAACAAGGCAGGAGACCCAGTTCTTC
many	TRBV29-1	NA	TRBJ2-5	CSVGDFETQYF	TGCAGCGTGGGAGACTTTGAGACCCAGTACTTC
NA	TRBV2	TRBD2	TRBJ2-3	CASSGLAGGRDTQYF	TGTGCCAGCAGCGGACTAGCGGGAGGTCGAGATACGCAGTATTTT
NA	TRBV5-1	TRBD1	TRBJ2-7	CAGSLPPGQVSYEQYF	TGCGCCGGCAGCTTACCCCCGGGACAGGTATCCTACGAGCAGTACTTC
few	TRBV7-9	TRBD2	TRBJ2-5	CASSFPPRLAGVRNEQYF	TGTGCCAGCAGCTTCCCACCCCGACTAGCGGGAGTTCGGAATGAGCAGTACTTC
NA	TRBV29-1	NA	TRBJ2-7	CSAAKGYEKYF	TGCAGCGCCGCAAAGGGCTACGAGAAGTACTTC
NA	TRBV16	NA	TRBJ2-1	CASSQGNNEQFF	TGTGCCAGCAGCCAAGGAAACAATGAGCAGTTCTTC
NA	TRBV4-1	TRBD1	TRBJ1-2	CASSQPTGARGYGYTF	TGCGCCAGCAGCCAACCAACAGGGGCCCGCGGCTATGGCTACACCTTC
NA	TRBV14	NA	TRBJ2-7	CASSAQGTTGNGQYF	TGTGCCAGCAGCGCGCAGGGTACGACGGGGAATGGGCAGTACTTC
NA	TRBV12-3/TRBV12-4	NA	TRBJ1-1	CASSFAQGPMNTEAFF	TGTGCCAGCAGTTTCGCGCAGGGACCTATGAACACTGAAGCTTTCTTT
NA	TRBV5-5	NA	TRBJ1-5	CASSLLGPQSGQPQHF	TGTGCCAGCAGCTTACTCGGGCCTCAAAGTGGTCAGCCCCAGCATTTT
NA	TRBV20-1	TRBD1	TRBJ1-4	CSARDGDRLFF	TGCAGTGCTAGAGATGGGGACAGACTGTTTTTT
NA	TRBV7-9	TRBD1	TRBJ2-1	CASSQGVGTELYNEQFF	TGTGCCAGCAGCCAGGGGGTCGGGACAGAGCTTTACAATGAGCAGTTCTTC
NA	TRBV12-3/TRBV12-4	NA	TRBJ1-4	CASTGTTSEKLFF	TGTGCCTCTACAGGGACAACTAGTGAAAAACTGTTTTTT
NA	TRBV6-5	TRBD1	TRBJ2-7	CASRAGTGFNEQYF	TGTGCCAGCAGAGCCGGGACAGGGTTCAATGAGCAGTACTTC
NA	TRBV28	TRBD1	TRBJ2-3	CASPPVDRDADTQYF	TGTGCCAGCCCACCTGTAGACAGGGACGCAGATACGCAGTATTTT
NA	TRBV20-1	NA	TRBJ1-6	CSAIVGVGNSPLHF	TGCAGTGCTATCGTGGGTGTGGGGAATTCACCCCTCCACTTT
NA	TRBV15	NA	TRBJ2-6	CATSIPTGNSGANVLTF	TGTGCCACCAGCATACCGACAGGTAACTCTGGGGCCAACGTCCTGACTTTC
NA	TRBV7-2	NA	TRBJ2-2	CASSLGPGVDTGELFF	TGTGCCAGCAGCTTAGGGCCGGGGGTAGACACCGGGGAGCTGTTTTTT
NA	TRBV7-8	TRBD1	TRBJ2-6	CASSAWDRGYSGANVLTF	TGTGCCAGCAGCGCCTGGGACAGGGGGTACTCTGGGGCCAACGTCCTGACTTTC
NA	TRBV7-9	NA	TRBJ1-5	CASSSRGSEPQHF	TGTGCCAGCAGCTCCAGGGGATCGGAGCCCCAGCATTTT
NA	TRBV13	TRBD1	TRBJ2-7	CASSLDRGPPHTEQYF	TGTGCCAGCAGCTTAGATAGGGGGCCGCCCCACACTGAGCAGTACTTC
NA	TRBV9	NA	TRBJ2-1	CASSVSGVTYNEQFF	TGTGCCAGCAGCGTGAGTGGGGTGACCTACAACGAGCAGTTCTTC
few	TRBV20-1	NA	TRBJ2-1	CSARWRSYNEQFF	TGCAGTGCTAGGTGGCGGAGCTACAATGAGCAGTTCTTC
NA	TRBV9	NA	TRBJ1-6	CASSVVADDNSPLHF	TGTGCCAGCAGCGTAGTGGCAGACGATAATTCACCCCTCCACTTT
NA	TRBV7-9	NA	TRBJ1-5	CASSKQGENQPQHF	TGTGCCAGCAGCAAACAGGGTGAGAATCAGCCCCAGCATTTT
few	TRBV29-1	TRBD1	TRBJ1-2	CSVERQGVNYGYTF	TGCAGCGTGGAAAGACAGGGGGTGAACTATGGCTACACCTTC
many	TRBV4-2	NA	TRBJ2-3	CASSQERDTQYF	TGTGCCAGCAGCCAAGAAAGGGATACGCAGTATTTT
many	TRBV29-1	TRBD1	TRBJ1-2	CSSPTGAYGYTF	TGCAGCTCCCCGACAGGGGCCTATGGCTACACCTTC
NA	TRBV20-1	NA	TRBJ2-7	CSARDLRAASYEQYF	TGCAGTGCTAGGGACCTCAGGGCCGCCTCCTACGAGCAGTACTTC
few	TRBV13	NA	TRBJ1-1	CASSPKFGGESSTEAFF	TGTGCCAGCAGCCCTAAATTTGGTGGGGAATCTAGCACTGAAGCTTTCTTT